A selection of T cell receptor beta chains follows, all from one sample in a study. TCRdb reprocessed the 5' RACE reads with MiXCR, giving one entry per CDR3 protein. Of more than 7,500 distinct CDR3 sequences listed, roughly 34% are singletons. Sequencing was carried out using Tregs sorted from blood. The receptor set was obtained from a female donor with breast cancer. Each CDR3 is given with its conserved first and last residue. The D gene is left open where the match is weak. Size values are once, few and many counts, or a class for expanded clones, and some rows have none.

abundance	v_gene	d_gene	j_gene	CDR3aa	CDR3nt
medium-sized	TRBV7-8	.	TRBJ2-6	CASSQTLGSGANVLTF	TGTGCCAGCAGCCAGACCCTAGGTTCTGGGGCCAACGTCCTGACTTTC
.	TRBV5-1	.	TRBJ1-5	CASSNQPQHF	TGCGCCAGCAGCAATCAGCCCCAGCATTTT
.	TRBV20-1	.	TRBJ2-1	CSARSGSSYNEQSF	TGCAGTGCTAGGAGCGGAAGCTCCTACAATGAGCAGTCCTTC
few	TRBV7-6	.	TRBJ2-2	CASSLTNTGELFF	TGTGCCAGCAGCTTAACTAACACCGGGGAGCTGTTTTTT
.	TRBV15	.	TRBJ1-2	CATSERGNYGYTF	TGTGCCACCAGCGAACGAGGCAACTATGGCTACACCTTC
medium-sized	TRBV24-1	TRBD1	TRBJ2-1	CATSEPHRGKGSDEQFF	TGTGCCACCAGTGAACCTCACAGGGGGAAGGGGAGCGATGAGCAGTTCTTC
few	TRBV7-2	.	TRBJ1-4	CASSDTGTRNEKLFF	TGTGCCAGCAGCGACACCGGGACACGGAATGAAAAACTGTTTTTT
.	TRBV4-3	.	TRBJ2-1	CASSQDWEGEQFF	TGCGCCAGCAGCCAAGACTGGGAAGGAGAGCAGTTCTTC
.	TRBV18	.	TRBJ2-1	CASSPGGNSYNEQFF	TGTGCCAGCTCACCAGGCGGTAACTCCTACAATGAGCAGTTCTTC
.	TRBV25-1	.	TRBJ2-3	CASTLASGADYGVTQYF	TGTGCCAGCACTCTAGCTTCAGGGGCCGATTATGGTGTTACGCAGTATTTT
few	TRBV5-1	TRBD1	TRBJ1-2	CASSPPGTGALGYTF	TGCGCCAGCAGCCCCCCCGGGACAGGGGCTTTGGGCTACACCTTC
.	TRBV25-1	.	TRBJ1-6	CASRTSESSPLHF	TGTGCCAGCCGCACTTCGGAATCTTCACCCCTCCACTTT
.	TRBV5-1	.	TRBJ2-2	CASRTGTPTLFF	TGCGCCAGCCGGACCGGGACACCGACCCTGTTTTTT
.	TRBV15	.	TRBJ2-6	CATSRASGAGGANVLTF	TGTGCCACCAGCAGAGCTTCCGGGGCGGGGGGGGCCAACGTCCTGACTTTC